A single sample gave rise to the 18 T cell receptor beta chains below, sequenced in a study of STAT5B mutations in CD4+ large granular lymphocyte leukemia. Profiling relied on immunoSEQ multiplex PCR, and the TCRdb table lists in-frame clones only, not all of them. Of approximately 24,000 clones listed, around 81% were seen once; the top ten hold roughly 0.4%. Sequenced: CD4+ T cells from blood buffy coats. These TCRs come from a human donor in good health.

The J gene is TRBJ2-3, the V gene TRBV7-3; a possible D gene is TRBD1 (5 bases). Germline values: CDR1 SGHTA, CDR2 FQGTGA. Trimming cost V 5 bases and J 2 bases, with 11 bases left between them. The CDR3 runs 14 residues. This CDR3 is CASSLRGPTDTQYF. Written as DNA, the CDR3 is TGTGCCAGCAGCCTTAGGGGTCCCACAGATACGCAGTATTTT.

This clone came up once. The gene calls are TRBV28 and TRBJ2-1; 7 bases are a match to TRBD1. The J segment lost 6 bases and the V segment lost 8 bases, leaving 13 bases of the junction unmatched. The CDR3 sequence is 15 residues long. Germline V gene data show CDR1 as MDHEN and CDR2 as SYDVKM. Here the CDR3 DNA reads TGTGCCAGCTGCACTTCAGGGGGTTTCGGCAATGAGCAGTTCTTC. Encoded protein: CASCTSGGFGNEQFF.

V and J are TRBV5-1 and TRBJ2-5; 7 bases match TRBD1. With V trimmed by 2 bases and J by 4 bases, 8 bases remained unmatched. The CDR3 runs 15 residues. Germline V gene data show CDR1 as SGHRS and CDR2 as YFSETQ. The CDR3 spells CASSFGAGGGETQYF. The CDR3 nucleotides read TGCGCCAGCAGCTTTGGGGCAGGGGGTGGAGAGACCCAGTACTTC.

The CDR3: CASSLAGQGAFF. In nucleotides, the CDR3 is TGTGCCAGCAGCTTAGCTGGACAGGGGGCTTTCTTT. This chain connects TRBV7-9 to TRBJ1-1, with 9 bases that match TRBD1. CDR1 is SEHNR and CDR2 is FQNEAQ in the germline V gene (reference sequence). This CDR3 has 12 residues. V gave up 0 bases and J gave up 11 bases; unmatched junction bases: 1. Based on the CDR3 plus reference TRBV7-9 and TRBJ1-1, the full variable domain is DTGVSQNPRHKITKRGQNVTFRCDPISEHNRLYWYRQTLGQGPEFLTYFQNEAQLEKSRLLSDRFSAERPKGSFSTLEIQRTEQGDSAMYLCASSLAGQGAFFGQGTRLTVV.

The chain links TRBV5-1 to TRBJ1-6; TRBD1 matches at 7 bases. The germline gives CDR1 SGHRS, CDR2 YFSETQ. V lost 1 base and J lost 3; bases outside the gene matches: 4. The CDR3 runs to 16 residues. The CDR3 sequence is CASSLTGTVYNSPLHF. The CDR3 coding sequence is TGCGCCAGCAGCTTGACCGGGACAGTCTATAATTCACCCCTCCACTTT. Looking up the rest from reference TRBV5-1 and TRBJ1-6 gives the full variable domain: KAGVTQTPRYLIKTRGQQVTLSCSPISGHRSVSWYQQTPGQGLQFLFEYFSETQRNKGNFPGRFSGRQFSNSRSEMNVSTLELGDSALYLCASSLTGTVYNSPLHFGNGTRLTVT.

The J gene is TRBJ2-1, the V gene TRBV7-2; D unclear. V dropped 1 base and J dropped 1 base, with 8 bases sitting between them. Germline assignment: CDR1 SGHTA and CDR2 FQGNSA. This CDR3 has 15 residues. DNA of the CDR3: TGTGCCAGCAGCTTAGATACGGGTTCCTACAATGAGCAGTTCTTC. Translating it yields CASSLDTGSYNEQFF. The variable domain in full, completed from reference TRBV7-2 and TRBJ2-1, reads GAGVSQSPSNKVTEKGKDVELRCDPISGHTALYWYRQSLGQGLEFLIYFQGNSAPDKSGLPSDRFSAERTGGSVSTLTIQRTQQEDSAVYLCASSLDTGSYNEQFFGPGTRLTVL.

The chain recombines TRBV7-8 with TRBJ2-1; D call uncertain. Germline CDR1 SGHVS, CDR2 FQNEAQ. This CDR3 has 15 amino acids. Trimming took off 5 bases at V and 4 bases at J, with 15 bases between the two ends. Here the CDR3 reads CASSHGVQTYNEQFF. CDR3 DNA: TGTGCCAGCAGCCATGGGGTCCAGACATACAATGAGCAGTTCTTC.

The gene calls are TRBV30 and TRBJ2-2, with D tentatively TRBD1 (6 bases). This CDR3 is built from 14 residues. V was trimmed by 2 bases and J by 7 bases, leaving 14 bases between them. CDR1 GTSNPN and CDR2 SVGIG come from the germline V gene (reference sequence). CDR3 sequence reads: CAWSQDRWIGELFF. CDR3 DNA: TGTGCCTGGAGTCAAGACAGGTGGATCGGGGAGCTGTTTTTT.

This clone was detected only once. The V gene is TRBV5-6, the J gene TRBJ1-1, with TRBD1 matching 8 bases. The ends lost 1 base at V and 11 bases at J; junction bases unmatched: 7. Germline CDR1 is SGHDT and CDR2 is YYEEEE. The CDR3 is made up of 13 amino acids. The chain's CDR3 is CASSLSADRGAFF. In nucleotides, the CDR3 is TGTGCCAGCAGCTTGAGTGCCGACAGGGGTGCTTTCTTT. Drawing the rest from reference TRBV5-6 and TRBJ1-1, the complete variable domain is DAGVTQSPTHLIKTRGQQVTLRCSPKSGHDTVSWYQQALGQGPQFIFQYYEEEERQRGNFPDRFSGHQFPNYSSELNVNALLLGDSALYLCASSLSADRGAFFGQGTRLTVV.

The chain carries TRBV15 and TRBJ2-5; no clear D. The germline CDR1 and CDR2 sequences are LNHNV and YYDKDF (reference sequence). The V gene lost 1 base and the J gene lost 5 bases, with 8 bases spanning the gap. The CDR3 is 13 residues long. This chain's CDR3 is CATSRVARETQYF. As DNA, the CDR3 is TGTGCCACCAGCAGAGTGGCGAGGGAGACCCAGTACTTC.

The V call is TRBV5-1, the J call TRBJ2-7, with 8 bases matching TRBD1. Trimming cost V 4 bases and J 3 bases; bases outside gene matches: 9. This CDR3 has 15 amino acids. Germline V gives CDR1 SGHRS, CDR2 YFSETQ. CDR3 sequence reads: CASSARQGNLYEQYF. For the CDR3, the DNA is TGCGCCAGCAGCGCGAGACAGGGGAATCTCTACGAGCAGTACTTC.

V and J are TRBV6-1 and TRBJ1-4; the D gene is possibly TRBD1 (5 bases). With 10 bases removed from V and 7 bases from J, the gap between germline ends came to 16 bases. The CDR3 consists of 13 residues. Germline V gives CDR1 MNHNS, CDR2 SASEGT. The CDR3 sequence is CATSYLQGEKLFF. CDR3 DNA: TGTGCCACTTCCTACCTCCAGGGTGAAAAACTGTTTTTT.

This rearrangement joins TRBV7-3 to TRBJ2-2, with D perhaps matching TRBD1 (6 bases). This CDR3 is 18 amino acids long. The germline gives CDR1 SGHTA, CDR2 FQGTGA. Trimming pared 4 bases from V and 6 bases from J, leaving 24 bases between. This CDR3 is CASSSTSLGAGLSGELFF. CDR3 DNA sequence: TGTGCCAGCAGCTCTACTAGTTTGGGGGCCGGGCTATCCGGGGAGCTGTTTTTT. Variable domain in full (rest from reference TRBV7-3 and TRBJ2-2): GAGVSQTPSNKVTEKGKYVELRCDPISGHTALYWYRQSLGQGPEFLIYFQGTGAADDSGLPNDRFFAVRPEGSVSTLKIQRTERGDSAVYLCASSSTSLGAGLSGELFFGEGSRLTVL.

The chain carries TRBV2 and TRBJ2-3; 8 bases are a match to TRBD2. The germline gives CDR1 SNHLY, CDR2 FYNNEI. With V trimmed by 1 base and J by 4 bases, 7 bases remained unmatched. This CDR3 has 16 amino acids. The CDR3 coding sequence is TGTGCCAGCAGTGAAGGCCGGGGGGGCCGGGCAGATACGCAGTATTTT. Protein sequence: CASSEGRGGRADTQYF.

This clone occurred a few times. The V call is TRBV7-2, the J call TRBJ2-7; tentatively, D is TRBD1 or TRBD2 (6 bases each). The V end was cut by 2 bases, the J end by 3 bases, with 11 bases between. CDR3 length equals 14 residues. Germline loops: CDR1 SGHTA, CDR2 FQGNSA. The CDR3 DNA reads as TGTGCCAGCAGCTTACACAAGGGGGGCTACGAGCAGTACTTC. It specifies CASSLHKGGYEQYF.

J is TRBJ2-1 and V is TRBV15; 10 nucleotides line up with TRBD2. Germline CDR1 reads LNHNV; CDR2 reads YYDKDF (reference sequence). CDR3 size: 16 residues. V gave up 4 bases and J gave up 3 bases; unmatched junction bases: 6. The CDR3 nucleotides read TGTGCCACCAGCATAAGGACTAGCGGAGGCTACAATGAGCAGTTCTTC. This gives the protein CATSIRTSGGYNEQFF.

The chain recombines TRBV19 with TRBJ1-4, with 8 bases fitting TRBD1. The V gene end was trimmed by 6 bases and the J gene end by 7 bases; junction bases not matched to a gene: 16. Looked up from germline, CDR1 is LNHDA and CDR2 is SQIVND (reference sequence). This CDR3 is 17 amino acids long. The CDR3 here is CASSPLPRTGKGEKLFF. CDR3 in DNA: TGTGCCAGTAGCCCCCTCCCACGGACAGGGAAGGGTGAAAAACTGTTTTTT.

V and J are TRBV7-2 and TRBJ1-4; 9 nucleotides align to TRBD1. The CDR3 has 17 amino acids. The V and J ends lost 1 base and 4 bases, in that order; junction bases with no gene match: 7. The germline CDR1 and CDR2 sequences are SGHTA and FQGNSA. CDR3 bases: TGTGCCAGCAGCTTAGATTATCCGGGACAGGGTAATGAAAAACTGTTTTTT. It is translated as CASSLDYPGQGNEKLFF.